A selection of T cell receptor beta chains follows, all from one sample in a study of blood T cell repertoires in COVID-19. TCRdb's copy holds only in-frame clones and misses some; the assay was immunoSEQ multiplex PCR. The data contain 50,000 to 80,000 clones, 88% of them singletons. The sequenced sample was peripheral blood. Source of these receptors: a woman in her sixties or seventies with COVID-19, enrolled during active disease. Both conserved end residues are part of each CDR3. Each record gives: V gene, J gene, CDR3 protein.

TRBV7-2	TRBJ2-1	CASSLELGGGYNEQFF
TRBV3-1/TRBV3-2	TRBJ2-5	CASSQDASWATKETQYF
TRBV6-2/TRBV6-3	TRBJ1-5	CASSYIISSGPQHF
TRBV11-3	TRBJ2-1	CASSPGLSTNEQFF
TRBV5-1	TRBJ1-1	CASSQQGGTEAFF
TRBV4-3	TRBJ2-1	CASSQDGVASSYNEQFF
TRBV7-2	TRBJ1-2	CASSLRQADGYTF
TRBV5-4	TRBJ1-4	CASSGGRTAATNEKLFF
TRBV2	TRBJ2-5	CASSGQPQETQYF
TRBV18	TRBJ2-7	CASSPTAAYEQYF
TRBV19	TRBJ1-5	CASSMGDSGWGNQPQHF
TRBV2	TRBJ1-2	CASSERGEGGYTF
TRBV5-1	TRBJ2-3	CASSSGTSGLTDTQYF
TRBV4-3	TRBJ1-2	CASSRGPTAHFYTF
TRBV4-2	TRBJ2-7	CASSQPGQGHSYEQYF
TRBV5-1	TRBJ1-1	CASSSSQGRDTEAFF
TRBV6-1	TRBJ1-6	CASSEIDGTLHF
TRBV4-3	TRBJ2-7	CASSQGSTSGIVEQYF
TRBV2	TRBJ1-2	CASSSDGTATGYTF
TRBV29-1	TRBJ1-2	CSVAQIPYGYTF
TRBV20-1	TRBJ2-1	CSASGMVEPNEQFF
TRBV18	TRBJ2-1	CASSPFTSGRYNEQFF
TRBV11-3	TRBJ2-5	CASSLDTGTQYF
TRBV29-1	TRBJ2-3	CSNTGVGTDTQYF
TRBV3-1/TRBV3-2	TRBJ2-5	CASSQGWTVQETQYF
TRBV7-9	TRBJ2-1	CASSLVAGRNNEQFF
TRBV18	TRBJ1-2	CASSPSEGRYGYTF
TRBV28	TRBJ2-1	CASSTELYNEQFF
TRBV6-1	TRBJ1-2	CASSEIAGRYGYTF
TRBV7-2	TRBJ1-6	CASSLRGNSPLHF
TRBV5-4	TRBJ2-2	CASSLTFNTGELFF
TRBV7-2	TRBJ2-5	CASSLFRRGETQYF
TRBV19	TRBJ2-7	CASSASGGAGYEQYF